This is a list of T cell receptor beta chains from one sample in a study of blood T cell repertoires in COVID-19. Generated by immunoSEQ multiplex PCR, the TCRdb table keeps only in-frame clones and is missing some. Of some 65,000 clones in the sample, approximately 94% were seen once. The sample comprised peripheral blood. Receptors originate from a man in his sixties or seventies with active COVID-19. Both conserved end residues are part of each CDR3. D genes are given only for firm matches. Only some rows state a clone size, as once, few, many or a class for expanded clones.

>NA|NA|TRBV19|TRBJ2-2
TGTGCCAGTAGTATAGGCAGGGTCACCGGGGAGCTGTTTTTT
CASSIGRVTGELFF
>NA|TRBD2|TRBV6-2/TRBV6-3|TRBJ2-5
TGTGCCAGCAGCCTACCGGCTAGCGGGGGGGAGACCCAGTACTTC
CASSLPASGGETQYF
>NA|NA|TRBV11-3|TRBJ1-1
TGTGCCAGCAGCTTAGACGAGCTGCGGGCAGCGAACACTGAAGCTTTCTTT
CASSLDELRAANTEAFF
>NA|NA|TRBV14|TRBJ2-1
TGTGCCAGCAGCCAAGTTATCCGGACAGAGCAGTTCTTC
CASSQVIRTEQFF
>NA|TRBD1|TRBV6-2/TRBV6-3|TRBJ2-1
TGTGCCAGCAGCCCGATCCCGGGACAGGGGTGGAATGAGCAGTTCTTC
CASSPIPGQGWNEQFF
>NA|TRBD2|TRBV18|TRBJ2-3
TGTGCCAGCTCAACGACTAGCGGGGGGCTACGCACAGATACGCAGTATTTT
CASSTTSGGLRTDTQYF
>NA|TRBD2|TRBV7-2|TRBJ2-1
TGTGCCAGCTGTGGGACGGGGGGAAACAATGAGCAGTTCTTC
CASCGTGGNNEQFF
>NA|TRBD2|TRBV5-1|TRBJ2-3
TGCGCCAGCAGCTTGGCTCCCGGGACTAGTAAACTTCGTACGCAGTATTTT
CASSLAPGTSKLRTQYF
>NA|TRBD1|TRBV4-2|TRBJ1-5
TGTGCCAGCAGCCCCTGGACAGGGTTGGAGCAGCCCCAGCATTTT
CASSPWTGLEQPQHF
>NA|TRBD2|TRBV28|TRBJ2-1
TGTGCCAGCAGAAGGTACGGGACTAGCGGCTCCTACAATGAGCAGTTCTTC
CASRRYGTSGSYNEQFF
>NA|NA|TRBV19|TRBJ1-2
TGTGCCAGTAGTAAACAGGGCAAAGTCGACTATGGCTACACCTTC
CASSKQGKVDYGYTF
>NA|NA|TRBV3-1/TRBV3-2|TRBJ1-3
TGTGCCAGCAGCCCGATTGGGCAGGGGGGAAACACCATATATTTT
CASSPIGQGGNTIYF
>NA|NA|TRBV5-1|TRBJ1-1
TGCGCCAGCAGCTTGCCTGCTGGAGGGGTTAACACTGAAGCTTTCTTT
CASSLPAGGVNTEAFF
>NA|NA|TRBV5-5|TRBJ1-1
TGTGCCAGCAGCCCGTCAGGGGCAGGTGAAGCTTTCTTT
CASSPSGAGEAFF
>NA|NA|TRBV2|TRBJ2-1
TGTGCCAGCAACCCCGAGCGGGCTTCCTACAATGAGCAGTTCTTC
CASNPERASYNEQFF
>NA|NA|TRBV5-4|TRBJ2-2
TGTGCCAGCAGCTTCTCCGGGACATTTAACACCGGGGAGCTGTTTTTT
CASSFSGTFNTGELFF
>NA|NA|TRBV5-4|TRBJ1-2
TGTGCCAGCAGCTCCCCGGGGGGATATGGCTACACCTTC
CASSSPGGYGYTF
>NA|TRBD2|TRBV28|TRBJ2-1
TGTGCCAGCAGTTTCTCTCCCCGGACTAGCCGGCACCACAATGAGCAGTTCTTC
CASSFSPRTSRHHNEQFF
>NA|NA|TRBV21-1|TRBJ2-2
TGTGCCAGCAGCGGACGGAACAGGGGGCGGGACCCCGGGGAGCTGTTTTTT
CASSGRNRGRDPGELFF
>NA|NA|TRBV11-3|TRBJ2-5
TGTGCCAGCAGCCTGGGGGGGGCTGGGACCCAGTACTTC
CASSLGGAGTQYF
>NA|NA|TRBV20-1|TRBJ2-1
TGCAGTGCTCGGACACAGCAGTTCTTC
CSARTQQFF
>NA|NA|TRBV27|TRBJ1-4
TGTGCCAGCAGTTCCTCAGGAAAAACTAATGAAAAACTGTTTTTT
CASSSSGKTNEKLFF
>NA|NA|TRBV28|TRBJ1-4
TGTGCCAGCAGGAGCAATGAAAAACTGTTTTTT
CASRSNEKLFF
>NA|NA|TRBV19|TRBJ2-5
TGTGCCAGTAGTGCAGGGTGGGTTAGTTTAGGAGAGACCCAGTACTTC
CASSAGWVSLGETQYF
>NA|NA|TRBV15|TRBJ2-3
TGTGCCACCAGCAGAGAAGGGGGGGGGCAAACAGATACGCAGTATTTT
CATSREGGGQTDTQYF
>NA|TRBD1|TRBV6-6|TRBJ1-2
TGTGCCAGCAGGGAAGGGACAGGGACCTATGGCTACACCTTC
CASREGTGTYGYTF
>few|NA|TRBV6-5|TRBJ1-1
TGTGCCAGCAGCCCCCGACAGGCGCCGAGGGGTGAAGCTTTCTTT
CASSPRQAPRGEAFF
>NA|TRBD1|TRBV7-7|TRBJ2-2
TGTGCTAGCAGCCTGGGATCGGGACAGGGTATTAACGGGGAGCTGTTTTTT
CASSLGSGQGINGELFF
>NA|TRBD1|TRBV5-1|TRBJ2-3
TGCGCCAGCAGCCCCGGGACAGAGACAGATACGCAGTATTTT
CASSPGTETDTQYF
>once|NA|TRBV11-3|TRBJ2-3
TGTGCCAGCAGCTTATCCCGGGGGTCGAGCACAGATACGCAGTATTTT
CASSLSRGSSTDTQYF
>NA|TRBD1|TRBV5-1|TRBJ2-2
TGCGCCAGCGGAACCGGACAGGGAAGCACCGGGGAGCTGTTTTTT
CASGTGQGSTGELFF
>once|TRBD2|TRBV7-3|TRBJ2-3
TGTGCCAGCAGTCTAAATAGCGGGGGGGCGAGCGATACGCAGTATTTT
CASSLNSGGASDTQYF
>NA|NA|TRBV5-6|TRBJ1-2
TGTGCCAGCAGCTTGGCCCGGACACCGCCCTATGGCTACACCTTC
CASSLARTPPYGYTF
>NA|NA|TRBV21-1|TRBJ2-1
TGTGCCAGCAGCACCCGGGCTAGCGGGGGGGAAAACAATGAGCAGTTCTTC
CASSTRASGGENNEQFF
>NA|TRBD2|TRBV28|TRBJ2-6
TGTGCCAGCTGGGGAGGGGACTCCGGGGCCAACGTCCTGACTTTC
CASWGGDSGANVLTF
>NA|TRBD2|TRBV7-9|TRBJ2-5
TGTGCCAGCAGTCTACCGGGGGGGAAAACCGGGACCCAGTACTTC
CASSLPGGKTGTQYF
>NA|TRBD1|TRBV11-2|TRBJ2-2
TGTGCCAGCAGCACCAGACAGGGGGGAGCCGGGGAGCTGTTTTTT
CASSTRQGGAGELFF
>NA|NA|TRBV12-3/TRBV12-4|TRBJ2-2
TGTGCCAGCAGCCTTATCCGAGGCGGGGAGCTGTTTTTT
CASSLIRGGELFF
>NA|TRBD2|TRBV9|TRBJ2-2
TGTGCCAGCAGCCCGGGACTAGCGGGGCCCCTCGTCGGGGAGCTGTTTTTT
CASSPGLAGPLVGELFF
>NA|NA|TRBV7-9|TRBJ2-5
TGTGCCAGCGGCAAGGGGGGGATATCAGAGACCCAGTACTTC
CASGKGGISETQYF